This T cell receptor beta chain was documented in a study of PD-L1 blockade in urothelial cancer. As for the study in general: Blood analyses occurred 3 weeks (second dose) and 6 weeks post treatment start.

Time point reported: peripheral blood 6 weeks after treatment start. Each patient's cancer was a locally advanced or metastatic urothelial carcinoma. Pretreatment and on-treatment samples were taken, numbering 1 to 8 per patient. Trimming cost V 4 bases and J 7 bases; bases outside gene matches: 8. Germline lookup yields CDR1 MNHEY and CDR2 SVGAGI. This CDR3 has 15 residues. Each PCR had synthetic TCR analog templates added to it as a spike-in. Assay used: immunoSEQ multiplex PCR; TCRdb lists only in-frame clones, some missing. The sample consists of roughly 76,000 clones, 80% to 95% of them appearing once.

V usage is TRBV6-5 and J usage is TRBJ2-1; 9 bases align to TRBD2. This receptor was taken from a woman older than 75 with urothelial cancer. The sequences come from PBMCs, collected around atezolizumab (anti-PD-L1) treatment. The CDR3 protein is CASSSAGGPWNEQFF. The CDR3 nucleotides are TGTGCCAGCAGTTCCGCGGGAGGGCCATGGAATGAGCAGTTCTTC.